The clone carrying this T cell receptor (beta chain) has a handful of counts. The identical CDR3 is also encoded by other nucleotide sequences in the sample. Clones were sequenced by immunoSEQ multiplex PCR, and TCRdb holds only the in-frame ones, with some missing. The sample lists a few hundred thousand clones, about 80% occurring once. Germline loops: CDR1 SGHRS, CDR2 YFSETQ. Trimming at V came to 4 bases and at J to 6 bases, leaving 9 bases not matched to a gene. The CDR3 contains 15 residues. This sample is part of a study of blood T cell repertoires in COVID-19. Source material: PBMCs or T cells enriched from blood (not recorded which). The clonotype originates from a man aged 30 to 39 with acute COVID-19. The chain combines TRBV5-1 with TRBJ2-3; 9 bases match TRBD2. The CDR3 loop reads CASSGLAGLGDTQYF. The CDR3 DNA reads TGCGCCAGCAGCGGTCTAGCGGGGCTCGGGGATACGCAGTATTTT.